Listed below are T cell receptor beta chains from one sample, sequenced in a study of blood T cell repertoires in COVID-19. Clones were read by immunoSEQ multiplex PCR, and TCRdb kept only the in-frame ones, dropping some. The profile shows about 200,000 clones, about 89% of them singletons. The sequenced sample was peripheral blood. These receptors were taken from a man aged 55 to 70 who had recovered from COVID-19. Each CDR3 is given with its conserved first and last residue. The D gene is left open where the match is weak. The size of a clone is reported for some rows only, either as once, few or many, or as a class for expanded clones.

cdr3_nt: TGTGCCAGCAGCCATCAGGGACAGTCCTATGGCTACACCTTC
cdr3_aa: CASSHQGQSYGYTF
j_call: TRBJ1-2
d_call: TRBD1
clone_size: -
v_call: TRBV3-1/TRBV3-2

cdr3_nt: TGCGCCAGCAGCATTGGACTAGCGGGGGGGCATACAGATACGCAGTATTTT
cdr3_aa: CASSIGLAGGHTDTQYF
j_call: TRBJ2-3
d_call: TRBD2
clone_size: once
v_call: TRBV5-1

cdr3_nt: TGTGCCAGCAGCTTTTCAACCGGGCCCGGGACTGGAAACACCATATATTTT
cdr3_aa: CASSFSTGPGTGNTIYF
j_call: TRBJ1-3
d_call: -
clone_size: -
v_call: TRBV11-2

cdr3_nt: TGTGCCAGTAGTATTATTGCGGGGGCCCCATACAATGAGCAGTTCTTC
cdr3_aa: CASSIIAGAPYNEQFF
j_call: TRBJ2-1
d_call: -
clone_size: -
v_call: TRBV19

cdr3_nt: TGTGCCAGCAGTTTTGGGCCTTCCTACGAGCAGTACTTC
cdr3_aa: CASSFGPSYEQYF
j_call: TRBJ2-7
d_call: -
clone_size: once
v_call: TRBV12-3/TRBV12-4

cdr3_nt: TGTGCCAGCAGTGACGAGATATTGAACACTGAAGCTTTCTTT
cdr3_aa: CASSDEILNTEAFF
j_call: TRBJ1-1
d_call: -
clone_size: -
v_call: TRBV2

cdr3_nt: TGTGCCAGCAGCCCCATAGCGGGAGCTCCCGGGGAGCTGTTTTTT
cdr3_aa: CASSPIAGAPGELFF
j_call: TRBJ2-2
d_call: TRBD2
clone_size: -
v_call: TRBV11-3

cdr3_nt: TGTGCCAGCAGCCAAGGGGGGGTCGCTGGCTACACCTTC
cdr3_aa: CASSQGGVAGYTF
j_call: TRBJ1-2
d_call: -
clone_size: few
v_call: TRBV14

cdr3_nt: TGTGCCAGCAGTGTCAATCCGGGACTCCAAACAGATACGCAGTATTTT
cdr3_aa: CASSVNPGLQTDTQYF
j_call: TRBJ2-3
d_call: -
clone_size: -
v_call: TRBV6-4

cdr3_nt: TGCAGCGTTGTACCCGTCACAGTGGGAGATACGCAGTATTTT
cdr3_aa: CSVVPVTVGDTQYF
j_call: TRBJ2-3
d_call: -
clone_size: -
v_call: TRBV29-1

cdr3_nt: TGCGCCAGCAGTCAACAGTATAAGGGACTGAAATACGAGCAGTACTTC
cdr3_aa: CASSQQYKGLKYEQYF
j_call: TRBJ2-7
d_call: -
clone_size: -
v_call: TRBV23-1

cdr3_nt: TGTGCCAGTAGTATAGGGGCTAGCGGGTCCAATGAGCAGTTCTTC
cdr3_aa: CASSIGASGSNEQFF
j_call: TRBJ2-1
d_call: TRBD2
clone_size: -
v_call: TRBV19

cdr3_nt: TGTGCCAGCAGTTACTCACAGTACTCCTACGAGCAGTACTTC
cdr3_aa: CASSYSQYSYEQYF
j_call: TRBJ2-7
d_call: -
clone_size: -
v_call: TRBV6-5

cdr3_nt: TGTGCCATTCTCGGGAAGTCCGACAATGAGCAGTTCTTC
cdr3_aa: CAILGKSDNEQFF
j_call: TRBJ2-1
d_call: -
clone_size: -
v_call: TRBV6-5

cdr3_nt: TGTGCCAGCAGCCAAGATTGGAGCGGCAGGGGGGCCGCAGATACGCAGTATTTT
cdr3_aa: CASSQDWSGRGAADTQYF
j_call: TRBJ2-3
d_call: -
clone_size: -
v_call: TRBV4-2

cdr3_nt: TGCAGCGTTGAAGAGTTGGACAGGGCTGGCTACACCTTC
cdr3_aa: CSVEELDRAGYTF
j_call: TRBJ1-2
d_call: TRBD1
clone_size: -
v_call: TRBV29-1

cdr3_nt: TGTGCCAGCAGCCAAGGGACAGGTGCGAATAGCAATCAGCCCCAGCATTTT
cdr3_aa: CASSQGTGANSNQPQHF
j_call: TRBJ1-5
d_call: TRBD1
clone_size: -
v_call: TRBV4-2

cdr3_nt: TGTGCCAGCAGCACCGGACTAGCGGGGGGGCCGTACCAAGAGACCCAGTACTTC
cdr3_aa: CASSTGLAGGPYQETQYF
j_call: TRBJ2-5
d_call: TRBD2
clone_size: once
v_call: TRBV5-6

cdr3_nt: TGTGCCAGCAGCTTGGCCGGACAGCTTTACGAGCAGTACTTC
cdr3_aa: CASSLAGQLYEQYF
j_call: TRBJ2-7
d_call: -
clone_size: -
v_call: TRBV5-6

cdr3_nt: TGCGCCAGCAGCCTCGAGGGGGCGAATTCACCCCTCCACTTT
cdr3_aa: CASSLEGANSPLHF
j_call: TRBJ1-6
d_call: TRBD1
clone_size: -
v_call: TRBV4-1

cdr3_nt: TGTGCCAGCAGCGTAGAGCCTGCGCCGGAGCAGTTCTTC
cdr3_aa: CASSVEPAPEQFF
j_call: TRBJ2-1
d_call: -
clone_size: -
v_call: TRBV9

cdr3_nt: TGTGCCACCAGTGATCCGACAGGGATGGACACCGGGGAGCTGTTTTTT
cdr3_aa: CATSDPTGMDTGELFF
j_call: TRBJ2-2
d_call: TRBD1
clone_size: -
v_call: TRBV24-1

cdr3_nt: TGTGCCAGCAGTTACGACGGGTCCTATGGCTACACCTTC
cdr3_aa: CASSYDGSYGYTF
j_call: TRBJ1-2
d_call: -
clone_size: -
v_call: TRBV6-5

cdr3_nt: TGTGCCAGCAGGAGCTCCTACAATGAGCAGTTCTTC
cdr3_aa: CASRSSYNEQFF
j_call: TRBJ2-1
d_call: -
clone_size: -
v_call: TRBV12-3/TRBV12-4

cdr3_nt: TGTGCCAGTAGTATACGCTCTAGCGGGGTCTACGAGCAGTACTTC
cdr3_aa: CASSIRSSGVYEQYF
j_call: TRBJ2-7
d_call: TRBD2
clone_size: -
v_call: TRBV19

cdr3_nt: TGTGCCAGCAGCTTAGGCGGGACTAGCGGGAGGAATGAGCAGTTCTTC
cdr3_aa: CASSLGGTSGRNEQFF
j_call: TRBJ2-1
d_call: TRBD2
clone_size: -
v_call: TRBV11-3

cdr3_nt: TGTGCCAGCAGCTCCTACGCCGGTACAACGGCGAGGGAGCAGTACTTC
cdr3_aa: CASSSYAGTTAREQYF
j_call: TRBJ2-7
d_call: -
clone_size: once
v_call: TRBV7-2

cdr3_nt: TGTGCCAGCGCACCGCGGGATGAAAAACTGTTTTTT
cdr3_aa: CASAPRDEKLFF
j_call: TRBJ1-4
d_call: -
clone_size: -
v_call: TRBV28

cdr3_nt: TGTGCCAGCAGCTTAGATCTGGGCAGGTTTCTAACTTACGAGCAGTACTTC
cdr3_aa: CASSLDLGRFLTYEQYF
j_call: TRBJ2-7
d_call: -
clone_size: -
v_call: TRBV11-2

cdr3_nt: TGTGCTAGCAGCCCTCGACAGTCCGGCGAGACCCAGTACTTC
cdr3_aa: CASSPRQSGETQYF
j_call: TRBJ2-5
d_call: -
clone_size: -
v_call: TRBV7-7

cdr3_nt: TGTGCCAGCAGCCAAGATCGCCAGGGATCATGGTACACTGAAGCTTTCTTT
cdr3_aa: CASSQDRQGSWYTEAFF
j_call: TRBJ1-1
d_call: -
clone_size: -
v_call: TRBV14

cdr3_nt: TGTGCCAGCAGTAACGGACAGAGGAACTATGGCTACACCTTC
cdr3_aa: CASSNGQRNYGYTF
j_call: TRBJ1-2
d_call: -
clone_size: -
v_call: TRBV28

cdr3_nt: TGTGCCAGCAGCTTAGGGGGGGTCGGTCAGCCCCAGCATTTT
cdr3_aa: CASSLGGVGQPQHF
j_call: TRBJ1-5
d_call: -
clone_size: -
v_call: TRBV7-3

cdr3_nt: TGTGCCAGCAGCTACGGACTGCTCTCCTACGAGCAGTACTTC
cdr3_aa: CASSYGLLSYEQYF
j_call: TRBJ2-7
d_call: -
clone_size: few
v_call: TRBV5-5

cdr3_nt: TGTGCCAGCAGCCCCGGGAGCGGGAGACTTGGGGAGCTGTTTTTT
cdr3_aa: CASSPGSGRLGELFF
j_call: TRBJ2-2
d_call: TRBD2
clone_size: -
v_call: TRBV7-3

cdr3_nt: TGCGCCAGCAGCTTGGAGGACAGGGACTATGGCTACACCTTC
cdr3_aa: CASSLEDRDYGYTF
j_call: TRBJ1-2
d_call: TRBD1
clone_size: -
v_call: TRBV5-1

cdr3_nt: TGTGCCAGCAGCTCCTTCTCAGGGGGCACTGAAGCTTTCTTT
cdr3_aa: CASSSFSGGTEAFF
j_call: TRBJ1-1
d_call: TRBD1
clone_size: -
v_call: TRBV11-1

cdr3_nt: TGTGCCAGCTCACCAACAGACAGTATGGAGCAGTTCTTC
cdr3_aa: CASSPTDSMEQFF
j_call: TRBJ2-1
d_call: -
clone_size: -
v_call: TRBV18

cdr3_nt: TGTGCCAGCTCCCCGGGACAGGACTACAATGAGCAGTTCTTC
cdr3_aa: CASSPGQDYNEQFF
j_call: TRBJ2-1
d_call: TRBD1
clone_size: -
v_call: TRBV18

cdr3_nt: TGCGCCAGCAGCTTGGGACAGGGGAACACAGATACGCAGTATTTT
cdr3_aa: CASSLGQGNTDTQYF
j_call: TRBJ2-3
d_call: TRBD1
clone_size: -
v_call: TRBV5-1

cdr3_nt: TGTGCCAGCAGCCCGGGACAGGGCCCCGGCTTGAACACTGAAGCTTTCTTT
cdr3_aa: CASSPGQGPGLNTEAFF
j_call: TRBJ1-1
d_call: TRBD1
clone_size: -
v_call: TRBV7-9

cdr3_nt: TGTGCCAGCGGGTCATCAGGGGCCAAAAACATTCAGTACTTC
cdr3_aa: CASGSSGAKNIQYF
j_call: TRBJ2-4
d_call: -
clone_size: once
v_call: TRBV28

cdr3_nt: TGTGCCAGCAGCCCCTCGTCGGGAGATTCCTACGAGCAGTACTTC
cdr3_aa: CASSPSSGDSYEQYF
j_call: TRBJ2-7
d_call: -
clone_size: -
v_call: TRBV7-2

cdr3_nt: TGTGCCAGTAGTCCGACAGGGACTGGAAACACCATATATTTT
cdr3_aa: CASSPTGTGNTIYF
j_call: TRBJ1-3
d_call: TRBD1
clone_size: -
v_call: TRBV19

cdr3_nt: TGTGCCAGCAGTCGAGGGGGTAACAATTCACCCCTCCACTTT
cdr3_aa: CASSRGGNNSPLHF
j_call: TRBJ1-6
d_call: -
clone_size: -
v_call: TRBV11-3

cdr3_nt: TGTGCCAGCAGCCTACTAGCGGGAGGACTGGAGACCCAGTACTTC
cdr3_aa: CASSLLAGGLETQYF
j_call: TRBJ2-5
d_call: TRBD2
clone_size: -
v_call: TRBV6-2/TRBV6-3

cdr3_nt: TGTGCCAGCAAGACATCCGGGACAGTGCCTGGGGGCTACACCTTC
cdr3_aa: CASKTSGTVPGGYTF
j_call: TRBJ1-2
d_call: TRBD1
clone_size: -
v_call: TRBV7-2

cdr3_nt: TGTGCCAGCAGTGAAGCAGTTGACAGGGGGGTTAGCGGGAGGGCCACTCCCTCCTACAATGAGCAGTTCTTC
cdr3_aa: CASSEAVDRGVSGRATPSYNEQFF
j_call: TRBJ2-1
d_call: TRBD2
clone_size: -
v_call: TRBV2

cdr3_nt: TGTGCCAGCAGCGGGGAGGCCTCCTATAATTCACCCCTCCACTTT
cdr3_aa: CASSGEASYNSPLHF
j_call: TRBJ1-6
d_call: -
clone_size: -
v_call: TRBV9

cdr3_nt: TGTGCCAGCAGCTTAACCCCCGCAGGGATGGGAGGCTACACCTTC
cdr3_aa: CASSLTPAGMGGYTF
j_call: TRBJ1-2
d_call: -
clone_size: -
v_call: TRBV7-2

cdr3_nt: TGCAGCGTTGGGCAGGGAACTAATTATGGCTACACCTTC
cdr3_aa: CSVGQGTNYGYTF
j_call: TRBJ1-2
d_call: -
clone_size: -
v_call: TRBV29-1